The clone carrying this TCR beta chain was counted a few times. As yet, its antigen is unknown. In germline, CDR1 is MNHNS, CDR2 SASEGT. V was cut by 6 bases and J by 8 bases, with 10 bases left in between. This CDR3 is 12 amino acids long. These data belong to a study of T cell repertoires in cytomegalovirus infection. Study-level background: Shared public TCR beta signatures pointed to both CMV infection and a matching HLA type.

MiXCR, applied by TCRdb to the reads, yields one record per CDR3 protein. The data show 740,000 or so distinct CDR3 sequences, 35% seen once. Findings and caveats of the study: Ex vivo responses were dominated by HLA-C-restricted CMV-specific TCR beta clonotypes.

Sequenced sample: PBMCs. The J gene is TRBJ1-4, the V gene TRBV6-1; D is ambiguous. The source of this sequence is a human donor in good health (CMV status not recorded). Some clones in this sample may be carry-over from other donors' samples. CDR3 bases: TGTGCCAGCAGCAGATTTTGGGAAAAACTGTTTTTT. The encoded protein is CASSRFWEKLFF.